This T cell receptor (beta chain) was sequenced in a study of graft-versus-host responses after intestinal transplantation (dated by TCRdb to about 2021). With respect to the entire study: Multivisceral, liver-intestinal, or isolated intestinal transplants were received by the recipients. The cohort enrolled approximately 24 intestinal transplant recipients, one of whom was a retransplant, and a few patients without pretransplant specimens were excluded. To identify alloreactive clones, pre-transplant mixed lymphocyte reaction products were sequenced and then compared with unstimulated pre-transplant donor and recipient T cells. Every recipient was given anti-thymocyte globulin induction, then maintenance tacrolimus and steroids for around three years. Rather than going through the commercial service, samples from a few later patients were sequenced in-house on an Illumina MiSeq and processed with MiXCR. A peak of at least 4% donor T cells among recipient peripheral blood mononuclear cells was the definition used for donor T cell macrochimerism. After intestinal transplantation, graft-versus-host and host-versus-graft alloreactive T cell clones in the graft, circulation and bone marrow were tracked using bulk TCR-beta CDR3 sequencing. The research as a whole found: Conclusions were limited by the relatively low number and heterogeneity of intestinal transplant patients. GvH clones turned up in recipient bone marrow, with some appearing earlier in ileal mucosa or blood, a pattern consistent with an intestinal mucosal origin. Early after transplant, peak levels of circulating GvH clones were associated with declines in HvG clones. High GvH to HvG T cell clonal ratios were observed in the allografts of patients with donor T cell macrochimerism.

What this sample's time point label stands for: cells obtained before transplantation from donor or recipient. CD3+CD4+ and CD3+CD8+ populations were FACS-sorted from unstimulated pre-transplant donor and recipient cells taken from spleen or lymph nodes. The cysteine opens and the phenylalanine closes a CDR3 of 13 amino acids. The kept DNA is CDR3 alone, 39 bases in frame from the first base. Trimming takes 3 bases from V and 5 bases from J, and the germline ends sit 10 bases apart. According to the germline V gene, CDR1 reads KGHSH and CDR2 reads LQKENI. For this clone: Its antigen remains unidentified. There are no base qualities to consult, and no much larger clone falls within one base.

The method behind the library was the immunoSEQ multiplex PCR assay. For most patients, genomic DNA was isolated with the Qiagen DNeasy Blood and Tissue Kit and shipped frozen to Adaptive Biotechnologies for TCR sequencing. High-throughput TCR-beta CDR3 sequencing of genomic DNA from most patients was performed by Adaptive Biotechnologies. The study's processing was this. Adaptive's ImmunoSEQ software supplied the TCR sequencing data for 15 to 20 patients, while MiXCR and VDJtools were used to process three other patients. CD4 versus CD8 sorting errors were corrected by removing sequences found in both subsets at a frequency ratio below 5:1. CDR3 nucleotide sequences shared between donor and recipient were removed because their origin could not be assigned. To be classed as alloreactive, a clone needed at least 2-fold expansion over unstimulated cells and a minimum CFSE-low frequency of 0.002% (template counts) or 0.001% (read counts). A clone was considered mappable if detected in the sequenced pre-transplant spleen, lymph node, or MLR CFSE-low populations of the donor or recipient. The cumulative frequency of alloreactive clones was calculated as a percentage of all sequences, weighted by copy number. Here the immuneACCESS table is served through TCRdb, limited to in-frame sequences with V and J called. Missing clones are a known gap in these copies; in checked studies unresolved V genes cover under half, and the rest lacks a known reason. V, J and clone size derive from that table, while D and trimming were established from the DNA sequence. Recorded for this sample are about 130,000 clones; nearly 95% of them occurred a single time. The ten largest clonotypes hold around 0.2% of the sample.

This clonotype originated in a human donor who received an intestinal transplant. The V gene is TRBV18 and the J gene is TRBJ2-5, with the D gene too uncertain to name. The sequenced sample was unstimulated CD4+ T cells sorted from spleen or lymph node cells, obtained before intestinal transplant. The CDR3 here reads CASSPLLGETQYF. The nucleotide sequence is TGTGCCAGCTCACCCCTTCTCGGGGAGACCCAGTACTTC.